This T cell receptor beta chain was retrieved from a study of blood T cell repertoires in COVID-19. CDR1 is MNHEY, CDR2 SVGEGT, per germline. V lost 4 bases to trimming and J lost 7 bases, with 13 bases between them. This CDR3 region has 13 residues. Original processing methods: From reference gene primer amplification, estimates of nucleated cell counts were derived. Clones were read by immunoSEQ multiplex PCR, and TCRdb kept only the in-frame ones, dropping some. Clone size and V and J calls were adopted from that table, with D and trimming inferred from the DNA. The table records 55,000 to 65,000 clones, about nine tenths of them present only once.

The rearrangement joins TRBV6-2 or TRBV6-3 to TRBJ1-2; D might be TRBD1 (5 bases). Sequenced: peripheral blood. This TCR derives from a man aged 55 to 70 with acute or convalescent COVID-19. DNA of the CDR3: TGTGCCAGCAGTTTCCGACAGCTCGGTGGCTACACCTTC. The encoded protein is CASSFRQLGGYTF.